The subject of this entry is one TCR beta chain. This clonotype has more than one count but fewer than ten. Which antigen it targets is not known. The sample holds no much larger clone one base away, and base qualities are not on file. The library came from 5' RACE. The reads were generated on a NextSeq 500. The TCR library protocol attached a unique molecular identifier to each TCR cDNA molecule to allow correction of PCR and sequencing errors. As for how the authors treated the data: TCR identification, UMI-based error correction and CDR3 extraction were performed with Decombinator tools. TCRs above a frequency of 2 per 1,000, corresponding to the top 1% of the tumor frequency distribution, were defined as expanded. Each repertoire was subsampled 100 times to 5,000 TCRs, after which Renyi diversity was computed with the R vegan package. CDR3 similarity networks were constructed using string-kernel similarity of amino acid triplets, with links drawn between CDR3s whose pairwise similarity was above 0.82. TCRdb trimmed the raw reads at Q25, called clones with MiXCR and kept productive beta chains. Every CDR3 protein is listed once, alongside the most common genes and DNA of its rows. TCRdb's processing, not the authors', yielded these V and J calls. The sample has 17,000 or so distinct CDR3 sequences on record, over 9% of them singletons. The ten largest clonotypes hold less than 25% of the sample.

The time point tag for this specimen amounts to: blood at routine non-recurrence follow-up after resection. TCR sequencing used whole RNA extracted from tumor and nontumor lung tissue, or from cryopreserved PBMC samples, without cell sorting. A patient was chosen for TCR sequencing only when enough RNA was available from at least two tumor regions. This sample stems from a study of spatial heterogeneity in lung cancer (dated by TCRdb to the late 2010s). As for the study more broadly: Samples were obtained from 72 patients with early-stage, untreated non-small cell lung cancer from the lung TRACERx cohort. Follow-up PBMC samples were sequenced whenever available, with the median time to follow-up being around 2 years after resection. Beta-chain transcripts were consistently detected in greater numbers than alpha-chain transcripts, which likely reflected higher beta-chain transcript abundance. In the raw uncorrected reads, each unique combination of TCR and UMI appeared more than ten times on average. The study quantitatively compared TCR alpha and beta repertoires across multiple tumor regions, matched nontumor lung and blood in non-small cell lung cancer. Nonsynonymous mutation counts, determined by whole-exome sequencing of tumor tissue, were related to features of the TCR repertoire. Both alpha and beta chains were TCR-sequenced in a few hundred tumor regions, 64 matched nontumor lung samples and over 55 PBMC samples obtained at surgery.

CDR1 and CDR2, looked up from the germline V gene, are SGHTA and FQGNSA. The CDR3, from cysteine to phenylalanine, totals 14 residues. Of all the DNA, just the CDR3 is kept, 42 bases in frame from base 1. Trimming removed 4 bases from V and 5 bases from J, leaving 14 bases between the germline ends. General study outcomes and caveats: Additional single-cell paired TCR alpha and beta sequencing was considered necessary to confirm, at a functional level, the hypothesis that regional TCRs recognize regional mutations. Only 14 patients were included in the comparisons of baseline and follow-up blood repertoires. Ubiquitous expanded tumor TCRs showed up in blood more often at tumor resection than at routine follow-up.

The sequence was collected from a male donor with early-stage non-small cell lung cancer. The rearranged chain carries TRBV7-2 and TRBJ2-5, with a weak D call of TRBD2 (6 bases match). The sample was PBMCs, taken at follow-up. The CDR3 sequence is CASSYLGGGETQYF. The DNA sequence is as follows: TGTGCCAGCAGCTACCTCGGGGGTGGGGAGACCCAGTACTTC.